This T cell receptor beta chain was documented in a study of control samples from healthy donors and cancer patients. V gave up 0 bases and J gave up 7 bases; unmatched junction bases: 4. The germline gives CDR1 LNHNV, CDR2 YYDKDF (reference sequence). The CDR3 has 16 amino acids. TCRdb's copy holds only in-frame clones and misses some; the assay was immunoSEQ multiplex PCR. The data contain 55,000 to 65,000 clones, about 89% of them singletons. This clone showed up just once. The sequencing input was PBMCs. The rearrangement links TRBV15 to TRBJ1-5; 12 nucleotides match TRBD1. The sequence derives from an older woman with lung cancer. The CDR3 reads CATSRDGTGGLQPQHF. The CDR3 DNA reads as TGTGCCACCAGCAGAGATGGGACAGGGGGCTTACAGCCCCAGCATTTT.